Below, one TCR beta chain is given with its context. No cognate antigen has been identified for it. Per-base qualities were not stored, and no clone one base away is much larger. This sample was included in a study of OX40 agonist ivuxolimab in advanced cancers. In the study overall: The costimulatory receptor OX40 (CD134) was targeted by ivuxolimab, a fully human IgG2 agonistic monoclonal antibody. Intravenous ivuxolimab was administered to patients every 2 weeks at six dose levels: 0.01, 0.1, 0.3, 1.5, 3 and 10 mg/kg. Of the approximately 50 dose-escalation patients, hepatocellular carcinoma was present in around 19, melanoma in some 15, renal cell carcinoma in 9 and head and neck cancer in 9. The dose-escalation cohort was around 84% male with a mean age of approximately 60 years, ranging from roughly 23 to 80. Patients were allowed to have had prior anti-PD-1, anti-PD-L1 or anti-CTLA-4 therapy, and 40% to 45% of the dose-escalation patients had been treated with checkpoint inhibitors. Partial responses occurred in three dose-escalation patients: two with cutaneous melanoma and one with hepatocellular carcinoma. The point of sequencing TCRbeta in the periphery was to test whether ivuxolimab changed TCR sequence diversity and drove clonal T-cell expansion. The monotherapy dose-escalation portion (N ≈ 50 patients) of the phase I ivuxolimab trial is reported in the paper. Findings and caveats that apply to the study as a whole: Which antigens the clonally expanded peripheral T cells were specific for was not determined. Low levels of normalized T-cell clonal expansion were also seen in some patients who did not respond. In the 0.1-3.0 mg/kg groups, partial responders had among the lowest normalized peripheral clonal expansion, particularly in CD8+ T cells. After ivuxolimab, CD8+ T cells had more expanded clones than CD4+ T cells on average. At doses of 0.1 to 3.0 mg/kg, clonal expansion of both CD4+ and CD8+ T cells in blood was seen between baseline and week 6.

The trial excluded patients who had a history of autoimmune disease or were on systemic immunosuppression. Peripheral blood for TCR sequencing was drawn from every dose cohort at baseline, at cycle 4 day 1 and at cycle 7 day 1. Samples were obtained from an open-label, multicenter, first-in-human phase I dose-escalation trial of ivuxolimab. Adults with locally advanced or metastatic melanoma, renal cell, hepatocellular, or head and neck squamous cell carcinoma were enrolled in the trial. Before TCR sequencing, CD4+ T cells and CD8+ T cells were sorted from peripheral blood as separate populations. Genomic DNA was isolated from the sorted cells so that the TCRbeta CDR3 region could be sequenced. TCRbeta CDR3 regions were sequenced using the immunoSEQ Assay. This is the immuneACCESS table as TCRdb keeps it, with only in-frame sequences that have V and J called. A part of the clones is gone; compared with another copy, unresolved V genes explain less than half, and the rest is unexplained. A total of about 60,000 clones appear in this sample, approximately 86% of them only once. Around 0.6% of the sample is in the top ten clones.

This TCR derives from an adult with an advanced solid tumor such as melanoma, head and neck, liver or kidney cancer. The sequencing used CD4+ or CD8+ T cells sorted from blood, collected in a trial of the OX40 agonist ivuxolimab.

The CDR3 loop reads CASSPTREETQYF. The nucleotide sequence is TGTGCCAGCAGCCCCACAAGAGAAGAGACCCAGTACTTC. Recombination joined TRBV7-3 with TRBJ2-5; no D gene can be assigned with confidence. CDR1 and CDR2 were assigned from the germline V gene as SGHTA and FQGTGA. The CDR3 runs 13 amino acids, cysteine and phenylalanine included. The sequence is cut down to CDR3 DNA, 39 bases in frame from base 1. V loses 5 bases of germline sequence and J loses 3 bases, and the interval between the two ends is 10 bases.